Listed here are 13 T cell receptor beta chains from one sample, sequenced in a study of T cells in Graves' hyperthyroidism and ophthalmopathy. Amplification of TCR beta CDR3 regions was performed using RNA transcripts as template. Primed by the HTBI set, a first-round RT-PCR was run on the TCR CDR3. Via MiXCR, TCRdb re-called the multiplex PCR reads, giving one row per CDR3 protein. The sample lists hundreds of thousands of distinct CDR3 sequences, about a sixth occurring once. Sequences were obtained from blood. The receptors shown here come from a woman aged 18-35 years with Graves' ophthalmopathy.

This clonotype was detected ten times or more. The J gene is TRBJ1-2, the V gene TRBV3-1; D uncertain. The V gene's germline CDR1 is LGHDT and CDR2 YNNKEL (reference sequence). V gave up 0 bases and J gave up 2 bases, with 7 bases separating them. The CDR3 length is 14 residues. CDR3 sequence reads: CASSQDLVNYGYTF. CDR3 sequence (DNA): TGTGCCAGCAGCCAAGATCTAGTGAACTATGGCTACACCTTC.

This clonotype was seen repeatedly, ten times or more. The CDR3 DNA sequence: TGTGCCAGCAGGGCACAGGGCCAAGAGACCCAGTACTTC. It codes for CASRAQGQETQYF. This sequence joins TRBV12-3 or TRBV12-4 and TRBJ2-5; the D gene is possibly TRBD1 (6 bases). V dropped 6 bases and J dropped 1 base, with 9 bases sitting between them. The length of the CDR3 is 13 residues.

This rearrangement joins TRBV6-2 or TRBV6-3 to TRBJ2-3; 9 nucleotides agree with TRBD1. This CDR3 has 13 residues. V trimming: 7 bases; J trimming: 3 bases; junction bases outside the gene matches: 2. The germline CDR1 and CDR2 sequences are MNHEY and SVGEGT. The CDR3 is CASIGTGTDTQYF. The CDR3 nucleotides read TGTGCCAGCATTGGGACAGGGACAGATACGCAGTATTTT.

This clonotype was counted at least ten times. The genes are TRBV6-2 or TRBV6-3 and TRBJ2-5; D might be TRBD2 (6 bases). In germline, CDR1 is MNHEY, CDR2 SVGEGT. V lost 6 bases, J lost 2 bases, and 19 bases lay in between. CDR3 length equals 16 residues. The CDR3 reads CASSSPLARTQETQYF. For the CDR3, the DNA is TGTGCCAGCAGCTCTCCTCTAGCGCGTACGCAAGAGACCCAGTACTTC.

This sequence joins TRBV20-1 and TRBJ2-3, with TRBD1 matching over 9 bases. With V trimmed by 1 base and J by 3 bases, 5 bases remained unmatched. Germline CDR1 DFQATT, CDR2 SNEGSKA (reference sequence). CDR3 length: 15 amino acids. The chain's CDR3 is CSARVVGTGTDTQYF. For the CDR3, the DNA is TGCAGTGCTAGAGTCGTCGGGACAGGGACAGATACGCAGTATTTT.

This clonotype has at least ten counts. The rearrangement uses TRBV30 and TRBJ2-3, with D possibly matching TRBD1 (6 bases). Looked up from germline, CDR1 is GTSNPN and CDR2 is SVGIG (reference sequence). V lost 5 bases and J lost 2, with 11 bases in between. The CDR3 runs 13 residues. The CDR3 loop reads CAWSEGDTDTQYF. The CDR3 DNA sequence: TGTGCCTGGTCTGAGGGGGACACAGATACGCAGTATTTT.

With regard to this clonotype: A much bigger clone sits one base away, suggesting this may be a read error. The chain combines TRBV4-2 with TRBJ2-7; D possibly matches TRBD1 or TRBD2 (5 bases each). The CDR3 has 14 amino acids. V gave up 5 bases and J gave up 2 bases, with 13 bases separating them. The germline gives CDR1 LGHNA, CDR2 YNFKEQ. The CDR3 nucleotides read TGTGCCAGCAGCTCCTTCGGGGCCGCCTACGAGCAGTACTTC. It yields the protein CASSSFGAAYEQYF.

This rearrangement joins TRBV29-1 to TRBJ1-5, with 8 bases aligning to TRBD1. The J segment lost 0 bases and the V segment lost 5 bases, leaving 3 bases of the junction unmatched. CDR1 is SQVTM and CDR2 is ANQGSEA in the germline V gene. This CDR3 has 14 amino acids. This CDR3 is CSVLTGGSNQPQHF. In DNA, the CDR3 is TGCAGCGTTTTAACAGGGGGTAGCAATCAGCCCCAGCATTTT.

This clonotype was counted many times. The chain carries TRBV12-3 or TRBV12-4 and TRBJ2-1, with 12 bases fitting TRBD2. The CDR3 runs 16 residues. Trimming removed 7 bases from V and 0 bases from J; junction bases left unmatched: 4. The CDR3 loop is CASTPSGGDSYNEQFF. CDR3 nucleotide sequence: TGTGCCAGCACCCCTAGCGGGGGGGACTCCTACAATGAGCAGTTCTTC.

This clonotype was detected a few times. This chain uses TRBV19 with TRBJ2-3; 14 bases match TRBD2. Trimming removed 4 bases from V and 2 bases from J; junction bases left unmatched: 8. Per the germline V gene, CDR1 is LNHDA and CDR2 is SQIVND (reference sequence). CDR3 size: 18 residues. The CDR3 loop is CASSKSGTSGGYTDTQYF. The CDR3 DNA reads as TGTGCCAGTAGTAAATCCGGGACTAGCGGGGGATACACAGATACGCAGTATTTT.

This clonotype was observed at least ten times. The rearrangement joins TRBV20-1 to TRBJ1-2; no clear D. V gave up 0 bases and J gave up 8 bases, with 16 bases separating them. This CDR3 has 14 amino acids. CDR1 is DFQATT, CDR2 SNEGSKA, per germline (reference sequence). In DNA form, the CDR3 reads TGCAGTGCTAGAGATATAGATTTGACAAGCGGCTACACCTTC. It is translated as CSARDIDLTSGYTF.

This clonotype was seen only a few times. This chain connects TRBV12-3 or TRBV12-4 to TRBJ1-5; no definite D call. The CDR3 covers 13 residues. V was clipped by 7 bases and J by 4 bases, with 11 bases between them. The CDR3: CASTPLQNQPQHF. CDR3 nucleotide sequence: TGTGCCAGCACCCCTCTACAAAATCAGCCCCAGCATTTT.

This clonotype was found a few times. The CDR3 nucleotides read TGTGCCAGCAGTCCCAACAGGGGCGGTGGAAACACCATATATTTT. Translating it yields CASSPNRGGGNTIYF. The chain recombines TRBV12-3 or TRBV12-4 with TRBJ1-3; 7 bases map to TRBD1. J gave up 3 bases and V 5 bases, and 7 bases lay outside the gene matches. The CDR3 length is 15 residues.